This is a list of T cell receptor beta chains from one sample in a study of blood T cell repertoires in COVID-19. Data came from immunoSEQ multiplex PCR; TCRdb stores just in-frame clones and leaves some out. This sample yields some 180,000 clones, of which approximately 82% are seen a single time; less than 5.5% belongs to the top ten. The sequencing input was PBMCs or T cells enriched from blood (not recorded which). Receptors were obtained from a woman aged 60-70 years with acute COVID-19. The CDR3 runs from the conserved cysteine through the conserved F or W. D genes are given only for firm matches. Not all rows give a size; the values are once, few, many and, for expanded clones, a class.

J | size | D | V | DNA | CDR3
TRBJ1-3 | . | . | TRBV7-6 | TGTGCCAGCAGCCAGCGGGGGGGCTCTGGAAACACCATATATTTT | CASSQRGGSGNTIYF
TRBJ1-2 | once | . | TRBV5-1 | TGCGCCAGCAGCTTGAGCAGGGTAAACTATGGCTACACCTTC | CASSLSRVNYGYTF
TRBJ1-1 | . | . | TRBV28 | TGTGCCAGCAGCAGGTCGGACAGACGAAACCAAGCTTTCTTT | CASSRSDRRNQAFF
TRBJ2-1 | many | . | TRBV7-9 | TGTGCCAGCAGCTTAACAGTGGAGCAGTTCTTC | CASSLTVEQFF
TRBJ2-2 | . | TRBD1 | TRBV6-6 | TGTGCCAGCAGTTATGGGGACAGGGATACCGGGGAGCTGTTTTTT | CASSYGDRDTGELFF
TRBJ1-1 | . | TRBD1 | TRBV4-3 | TGCGCCAGCAGCCGGACTCGACAGGGCGATGAAGCTTTCTTT | CASSRTRQGDEAFF
TRBJ1-2 | . | TRBD1 | TRBV28 | TGTGCCAGCAGGGTGGACAGGAGGATCTATGGCTACACCTTC | CASRVDRRIYGYTF
TRBJ1-5 | once | TRBD1 | TRBV30 | TGTGCCTGGAGTATTGGGGACAGTAGCAATCAGCCCCAGCATTTT | CAWSIGDSSNQPQHF
TRBJ1-4 | once | . | TRBV6-6 | TGTGCCAGCAGTTACTCGTCCGGAACTAATGAAAAACTGTTTTTT | CASSYSSGTNEKLFF
TRBJ2-2 | few | TRBD2 | TRBV6-2/TRBV6-3 | TGTGCCAGCAGTCCCCACGGGAGGACCGGGGAGCTGTTTTTT | CASSPHGRTGELFF
TRBJ2-1 | . | . | TRBV4-3 | TGCGCCAGCAGCCAACTTCCTGACGGCGGGGATGAGCAGTTCTTC | CASSQLPDGGDEQFF
TRBJ1-6 | . | TRBD1 | TRBV7-2 | TGTGCCAGCAGCTTAGTGGGGACAGGGAATTCACCCCTCCACTTT | CASSLVGTGNSPLHF
TRBJ1-2 | . | TRBD1 | TRBV18 | TGTGCCAGCTCACAGCAGACAGGGGGCTGGTCTAACTATGGCTACACCTTC | CASSQQTGGWSNYGYTF
TRBJ2-2 | . | . | TRBV15 | TGTGCCACCAGCAGAGGGTCTGAAAGCCTGCTGAACACCGGGGAGCTGTTTTTT | CATSRGSESLLNTGELFF
TRBJ2-1 | . | . | TRBV9 | TGTGCCAGCAGCGTAGTAGCAGACTACAATGAGCAGTTCTTC | CASSVVADYNEQFF
TRBJ2-7 | once | TRBD2 | TRBV7-9 | TGTGCCAGCAGCCCAGTGTTATCGGAGCGGGGCGACTACGAGCAGTACTTC | CASSPVLSERGDYEQYF
TRBJ2-2 | . | TRBD1 | TRBV30 | TGTGCCTGGAGTGTAGGACAGGGGCTCGCCGGGGAGCTGTTTTTT | CAWSVGQGLAGELFF
TRBJ1-3 | . | . | TRBV7-2 | TGTGCCAGCAGCTGGGGGGGCCACTCTGGAAACACCATATATTTT | CASSWGGHSGNTIYF
TRBJ1-2 | . | TRBD1 | TRBV4-3 | TGCGCCAGCAGCCAACTCTTGACAGGGGGCGCTTCTGGCTACACCTTC | CASSQLLTGGASGYTF
TRBJ2-7 | . | . | TRBV11-3 | TGTGCCAGCACCTCGCAAGAAACTTTTTCCCCGGAGCAGTACTTC | CASTSQETFSPEQYF
TRBJ2-1 | . | . | TRBV19 | TGTGCCAGTAGTATAGCCCCGAGGAGGGGTGTGAGCAATGAGCAGTTCTTC | CASSIAPRRGVSNEQFF
TRBJ1-2 | . | . | TRBV14 | TGTGCCAGCAGCCCCCAGACAGGCTATAACTATGGCTACACCTTC | CASSPQTGYNYGYTF
TRBJ2-3 | few | TRBD2 | TRBV7-2 | TGTGCCAGCAGCTTACAGCGGGGGGGCACAGATACGCAGTATTTT | CASSLQRGGTDTQYF
TRBJ2-1 | once | TRBD2 | TRBV6-5 | TGTGCCAGCGGCTCGGGACTAGATTACAATGAGCAGTTCTTC | CASGSGLDYNEQFF
TRBJ2-7 | once | . | TRBV15 | TGTGCCACCAGCAGAGATGGCCAGGGGATAAGCGAGCAGTACTTC | CATSRDGQGISEQYF
TRBJ1-2 | . | . | TRBV6-5 | TGTGCCAGCAGTTACAGCGGTGGCGGCTACACCTTC | CASSYSGGGYTF
TRBJ2-1 | . | . | TRBV12-2 | TGTGCAAGTCGCTTAGCCTGGACTAGCCTCAGTGAGCAGTTCTTC | CASRLAWTSLSEQFF
TRBJ1-5 | few | . | TRBV19 | TGTGCCAGTAGCCCTTATAGCAATCAGCCCCAGCATTTT | CASSPYSNQPQHF
TRBJ1-2 | . | TRBD1 | TRBV24-1 | TGTGCCACCAGTGCCACGGGACAGGGAAATGGCTACACCTTC | CATSATGQGNGYTF
TRBJ1-2 | . | . | TRBV3-1/TRBV3-2 | TGTGCCAGCAGCCAAGTAGGTAGGGCAGGGGGCTACACCTTC | CASSQVGRAGGYTF
TRBJ1-5 | . | . | TRBV19 | TGTGCCAGTAGCACTGACAGGAAGGTTGATCAGCCCCAGCATTTT | CASSTDRKVDQPQHF
TRBJ2-1 | . | TRBD2 | TRBV2 | TGTGCCAGCAGTGATAGCGGGGGGGGAACTTCGTGGAATGAGCAGTTCTTC | CASSDSGGGTSWNEQFF
TRBJ2-1 | . | . | TRBV19 | TGTGCCAGTAGTAGCCCTCGCGGGGTATACAATGAGCAGTTCTTC | CASSSPRGVYNEQFF
TRBJ1-5 | . | TRBD1 | TRBV4-1 | TGCGCCAGCAGCCCATTATTGACAGGGCTTGGCAATCAGCCCCAGCATTTT | CASSPLLTGLGNQPQHF
TRBJ2-1 | . | . | TRBV19 | TGTGCCAGTAGTCCCGCGACTAGGTTAAATGAGCAGTTCTTC | CASSPATRLNEQFF
TRBJ2-1 | . | . | TRBV30 | TGTGCCTGGAGTGGGCAGGGGTTGAATGAGCAGTTCTTC | CAWSGQGLNEQFF
TRBJ2-5 | . | TRBD2 | TRBV5-1 | TGCGCCAGCAGCTTCCTAACTAGCGGGAAGGAGACCCAGTACTTC | CASSFLTSGKETQYF
TRBJ2-1 | . | TRBD2 | TRBV11-2 | TGTGCCAGCAGCTTACGGCGGGAGAATGAGCAGTTCTTC | CASSLRRENEQFF
TRBJ2-1 | . | . | TRBV3-1/TRBV3-2 | TGTGCCAGCAGCCAAGTTTTCGATGAGCAGTTCTTC | CASSQVFDEQFF
TRBJ2-1 | . | . | TRBV7-6 | TGTGCCAGCAGCTTAGAAGGGGGTAGCTCCTACAATGAGCAGTTCTTC | CASSLEGGSSYNEQFF
TRBJ2-2 | . | TRBD2 | TRBV15 | TGTGCCACCAGCAGAGACCTTGCGACGGGAGGCCCCACCGGGGAGCTGTTTTTT | CATSRDLATGGPTGELFF
TRBJ2-1 | . | . | TRBV9 | TGTGCCAGCAGCGTAGGCAGTGTGACCTACAATGAGCAGTTCTTC | CASSVGSVTYNEQFF
TRBJ2-5 | . | TRBD2 | TRBV28 | TGTGCCAGCATGAGCGGGGGGGCGTCAGAGACCCAGTACTTC | CASMSGGASETQYF
TRBJ2-7 | . | . | TRBV30 | TGTGCCTGGACCCCTCAGGGTAAAGTCGAGCAGTACTTC | CAWTPQGKVEQYF
TRBJ1-5 | . | . | TRBV2 | TGTGCCAGCGTATTGGACAGCCCTTCCAATCAGCCCCAGCATTTT | CASVLDSPSNQPQHF